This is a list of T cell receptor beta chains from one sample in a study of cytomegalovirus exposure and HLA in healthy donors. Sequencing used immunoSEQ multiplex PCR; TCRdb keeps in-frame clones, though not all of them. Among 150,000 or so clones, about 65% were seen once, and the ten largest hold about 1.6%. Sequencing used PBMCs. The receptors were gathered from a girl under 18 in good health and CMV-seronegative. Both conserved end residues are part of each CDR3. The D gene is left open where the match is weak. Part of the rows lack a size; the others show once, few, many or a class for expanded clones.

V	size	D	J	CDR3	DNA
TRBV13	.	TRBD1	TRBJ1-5	CASSNRGQPQHF	TGTGCCAGCTCGAACAGGGGCCAGCCCCAGCATTTT
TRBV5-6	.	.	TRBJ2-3	CASSLAVGQPQKGRQYF	TGTGCCAGCAGCTTGGCCGTAGGACAGCCCCAGAAAGGAAGGCAGTATTTT
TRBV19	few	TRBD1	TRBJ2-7	CASSMDRSYEQYF	TGTGCCAGCAGCATGGACAGGTCATACGAGCAGTACTTC
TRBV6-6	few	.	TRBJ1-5	CASSYSTGSQPQHF	TGTGCCAGCAGTTACTCGACGGGATCTCAGCCCCAGCATTTT
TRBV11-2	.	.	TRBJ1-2	CASSLSRLDRYTF	TGTGCCAGCAGCTTGAGCAGGTTGGATCGGTACACCTTC
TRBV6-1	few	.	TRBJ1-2	CASSQGPGGSTGYTF	TGTGCCAGCAGTCAAGGCCCGGGGGGAAGTACGGGCTACACCTTC
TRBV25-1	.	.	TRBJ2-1	CASSDLNGNEQFF	TGTGCCAGCAGTGACCTAAACGGGAATGAGCAGTTCTTC
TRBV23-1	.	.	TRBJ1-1	CASSQPRQTECGMNTEAFF	TGCGCCAGCAGTCAACCAAGACAGACGGAGTGCGGGATGAACACTGAAGCTTTCTTT
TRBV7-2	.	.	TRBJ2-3	CASRGGTDTQYF	TGTGCCAGCAGGGGGGGAACAGATACGCAGTATTTT
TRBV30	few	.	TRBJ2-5	CAWTRLVQDQYF	TGTGCCTGGACCAGACTGGTTCAAGACCAGTACTTC
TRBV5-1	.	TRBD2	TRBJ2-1	CASSYRAGQNNEQFF	TGCGCCAGCAGCTACAGAGCGGGGCAGAACAATGAGCAGTTCTTC
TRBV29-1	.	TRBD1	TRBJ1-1	CSAMTSGGTEAFF	TGCAGCGCTATGACATCAGGGGGCACTGAAGCTTTCTTT
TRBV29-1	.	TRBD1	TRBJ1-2	CSVHGDRGGGYTF	TGCAGCGTTCACGGGGACAGGGGAGGTGGCTACACCTTC
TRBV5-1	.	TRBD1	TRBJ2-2	CASSLVAPGQFGLAGELFF	TGCGCCAGCAGCTTGGTAGCCCCGGGACAGTTCGGACTGGCCGGGGAGCTGTTTTTT
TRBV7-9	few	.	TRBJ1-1	CASSFHSAENTEAFF	TGTGCCAGCAGCTTCCATTCAGCGGAAAACACTGAAGCTTTCTTT
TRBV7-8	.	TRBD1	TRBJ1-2	CASSWETGVNHGYTF	TGTGCCAGCAGCTGGGAGACAGGGGTAAATCATGGCTACACCTTC
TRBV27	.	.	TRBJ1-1	CASKLGANTEAFF	TGTGCCAGCAAGTTAGGGGCGAACACTGAAGCTTTCTTT
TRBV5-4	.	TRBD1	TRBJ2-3	CASSWGTGISTDTQYF	TGTGCCAGCAGCTGGGGGACAGGAATTAGCACAGATACGCAGTATTTT
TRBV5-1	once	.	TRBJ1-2	CASRTVLANYGYTF	TGCGCCAGCAGGACAGTTTTAGCTAACTATGGCTACACCTTC
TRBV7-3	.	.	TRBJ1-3	CASSSGGSSGNTIYF	TGTGCCAGCAGCTCGGGGGGTTCCTCTGGAAACACCATATATTTT